These 14 T cell receptor beta chains came from one sample sequenced in a study of cytomegalovirus exposure and HLA in healthy donors. With 60 Vbeta and 13 Jbeta primers, the PCR was carried out. The assay was immunoSEQ multiplex PCR, and TCRdb's table has in-frame clones only and misses some. The sample lists approximately 190,000 clones; over 75% were seen once. What was sequenced was PBMCs. The receptor set was obtained from a middle-aged man in good health and CMV-seropositive.

Comment on this clone: The junction differs from germline at one of its ends, possibly a read error. The chain uses TRBV7-9 and TRBJ1-4; 7 positions agree with TRBD1. The CDR3 is made up of 12 amino acids. CDR1 and CDR2 (germline): SEHNR, FQNEAQ (reference sequence). The CDR3 region has the DNA TGTTCCAGCAGCACCGGGCTACAGGGGTTGTTTTTT. It translates to CSSSTGLQGLFF.

The rearrangement links TRBV11-3 to TRBJ2-5; D is uncertain. This CDR3 is 13 amino acids long. Trimming took off 2 bases at V and 0 bases at J, with 4 bases between the two ends. Germline values: CDR1 SGHNT, CDR2 YENEEA. CDR3 sequence reads: CASSLNNQETQYF. The CDR3 DNA follows: TGTGCCAGCAGCTTAAACAACCAAGAGACCCAGTACTTC. The full variable domain, its missing parts supplied by reference TRBV11-3 and TRBJ2-5, is EAGVVQSPRYKIIEKKQPVAFWCNPISGHNTLYWYLQNLGQGPELLIRYENEEAVDDSQLPKDRFSAERLKGVDSTLKIQPAELGDSAVYLCASSLNNQETQYFGPGTRLLVL.

Here the CDR3 reads CASSSGEQETQYF. CDR3 sequence (DNA): TGTGCCAGCAGCTCTGGTGAGCAAGAGACCCAGTACTTC. V is TRBV5-6 and J is TRBJ2-5; D remains unclear. Germline V CDR1 and CDR2: SGHDT, YYEEEE. The CDR3 contains 13 residues. The germline V and J ends were trimmed by 3 bases and 2 bases, with 8 bases remaining between them.

This chain links TRBV28 with TRBJ1-6, with 7 bases matching TRBD1. The CDR3 runs to 16 residues. Germline V gives CDR1 MDHEN, CDR2 SYDVKM. V shed 5 bases and J 0 bases; nucleotides not matched to a gene: 4. The CDR3 protein is CASSPRDSSYNSPLHF. CDR3 nucleotides: TGTGCCAGCAGTCCCCGGGACAGCTCCTATAATTCACCCCTCCACTTT.

This clone has only a few counts. The chain has TRBV10-1 and TRBJ2-1; 8 nucleotides line up with TRBD2. Unmatched junction bases numbered 15, after V lost 3 bases and J lost 8 bases. This CDR3 contains 17 residues. From germline, CDR1 is WNHNN and CDR2 SYGVQD (reference sequence). CDR3 residues: CASSDHLRGVVRHEQFF. The CDR3 DNA reads TGCGCCAGCAGTGATCACCTGCGGGGGGTAGTAAGGCATGAGCAGTTCTTC.

The genes are TRBV6-5 and TRBJ2-3, with TRBD2 matching over 12 bases. The junction had 5 bases not matched to a gene; V was cut back by 6 bases and J by 4 bases. This CDR3 spans 15 amino acids. CDR1 MNHEY and CDR2 SVGAGI come from the germline V gene. The CDR3 nucleotides read TGTGCCAGCAGGCTAGCGGGGGGGCCAGCAGATACGCAGTATTTT. This sequence encodes CASRLAGGPADTQYF.

J is TRBJ1-1 and V is TRBV6-1; D uncertain. The ends were cut back, 11 bases at V and 0 bases at J, with 13 bases in the middle. The CDR3 runs to 13 residues. CDR1 is MNHNS and CDR2 is SASEGT in the germline V gene. The chain's CDR3 is CASQAYLNTEAFF. In DNA form, the CDR3 reads TGTGCCTCTCAAGCATATCTGAACACTGAAGCTTTCTTT.

This clone occurred once. The V call is TRBV25-1, the J call TRBJ2-7, with D possibly TRBD1 on 5 matching bases. Trimming cost V 4 bases and J 2 bases, with 18 bases left between them. Germline-derived CDR1 and CDR2 are MGHDK and SYGVNS. There are 16 residues in the CDR3. CDR3: CASSVSRQGLPYEQYF. CDR3 DNA sequence: TGTGCCAGCAGTGTTAGTCGGCAGGGCCTACCCTACGAGCAGTACTTC.

The rearrangement uses TRBV7-9 and TRBJ2-7; D unresolved. Trimming cost V 5 bases and J 3 bases, with 17 bases left between them. The germline CDR1 and CDR2 sequences are SEHNR and FQNEAQ (reference sequence). The CDR3 is 15 amino acids. In DNA form, the CDR3 reads TGTGCCAGCAGCCCCGGTAGGCTAGAGAGCTACGAGCAGTACTTC. It translates to CASSPGRLESYEQYF.

V gene TRBV5-6 combines with J gene TRBJ1-3; a possible D gene is TRBD1 (6 bases). V lost 0 bases and J lost 4, with 11 bases in between. Germline CDR1 reads SGHDT; CDR2 reads YYEEEE. The CDR3 sequence is 15 residues long. The CDR3 region has the DNA TGTGCCAGCAGCTTGGACAGGGTTCGCGGAAACACCATATATTTT. Protein: CASSLDRVRGNTIYF.

This chain uses TRBV4-3 with TRBJ1-5; 8 positions agree with TRBD1. Trimming at V came to 5 bases and at J to 1 base, leaving 7 bases not matched to a gene. This CDR3 is 16 amino acids long. Germline-derived CDR1 and CDR2 are LGHNA and YSLEER. The CDR3 region is CASSTSDRESNQPQHF. CDR3 DNA: TGCGCCAGCAGCACCTCGGACAGGGAAAGCAATCAGCCCCAGCATTTT.

V usage is TRBV27 and J usage is TRBJ1-1, with D uncertain. Between the trimmed V and J ends, which lost 2 bases and 0 bases, there was a span of 10 bases. Germline V gene lookup returns CDR1 MNHEY and CDR2 SMNVEV (reference sequence). This CDR3 contains 15 residues. This chain's CDR3 is CASSLEWALNTEAFF. CDR3 nucleotide sequence: TGTGCCAGCAGTTTAGAATGGGCCTTGAACACTGAAGCTTTCTTT.

This sequence joins TRBV6-5 and TRBJ1-2; weak D call: TRBD1 (5 bases). The germline V and J ends were trimmed by 2 bases and 6 bases, with 10 bases remaining between them. The CDR3 is made up of 13 amino acids. Germline-derived CDR1 and CDR2 are MNHEY and SVGAGI. The CDR3 sequence is CASSYLGQNGYTF. For the CDR3, the DNA is TGTGCCAGCAGTTACCTCGGACAAAATGGCTACACCTTC.

This sequence joins TRBV5-6 and TRBJ2-4; D possibly corresponds to TRBD2 (6 bases). Germline CDR1 and CDR2: SGHDT and YYEEEE. The CDR3 consists of 15 residues. The ends were cut back, 4 bases at V and 8 bases at J, with 19 bases in the middle. The CDR3 sequence is CASSVREGRRDIQYF. The CDR3 DNA follows: TGTGCCAGCAGCGTCCGAGAGGGACGGAGGGACATTCAGTACTTC.